The entry that follows covers one T cell receptor (beta chain) sequence. This clonotype was observed a handful of times. Its specific antigen is unknown. No much larger clone exists at a distance of one base, and base qualities are not known. Data came from an Illumina HiSeq 2500. Quantitative 5'-RACE with molecular barcodes was the method used to prepare the TCR beta libraries. Per the authors' processing: To identify disease-linked TCR variants, a new computational method was used, one built on a probabilistic model of VDJ rearrangement. TCRdb reworked the public reads: Q25 trimming with fastp, MiXCR clone assembly, productive beta chains retained. Rows are unified per CDR3 protein, each entry keeping the most common DNA and genes. Here the V and J calls rest on TCRdb's processing, not on the authors' analysis. Present in this sample are 240,000 or so distinct CDR3 sequences, 9.5% to 12% of which were seen just once. The ten largest clones add up to 5.5% to 8% of the sample.

The V end loses 2 bases and the J end loses 6 bases, and a stretch of 10 bases separates them. From cysteine to phenylalanine, the CDR3 is 13 amino acids long. Just the 39-base CDR3 DNA is kept, in frame starting at base 1. As encoded in the germline V gene, CDR1 is SNHLY while CDR2 is FYNNEI. The source of the sample is a study of CD8 T cells in ankylosing spondylitis (TCRdb year 2017). In the study overall: T cell receptor beta repertoires were profiled in healthy donors and ankylosing spondylitis patients so that disease-linked TCR variants could be found. The full study cohort comprised around 23 ankylosing spondylitis patients and around 100 healthy donors. Peripheral blood samples were taken, and synovial fluid was additionally collected from ankylosing spondylitis patients. Paper-wide results and their limitations: Significant enrichment of the disease-linked clones was reported in matched synovial fluid samples from ankylosing spondylitis patients. In peripheral blood, the disease-linked clones were found at relatively low frequencies and had a CD8+ phenotype. Blood from ankylosing spondylitis patients appeared to be characterized by a TCR beta motif made up of 8 or 9 highly homologous amino acid variants. Some motif variants had previously been reported in the synovial fluid and blood of reactive arthritis patients, which suggests shared mechanisms of disease initiation.

Material: blood, either unsorted or a sorted T cell fraction (not recorded which). The receptor was isolated from a male donor with ankylosing spondylitis or in good health (not recorded which). The receptor chain draws on TRBV2 and TRBJ1-1; the D gene cannot be named for sure. Here is the DNA: TGTGCCAGCAGTGAATTAGAAAGATCTGAAGCTTTCTTT. It encodes CASSELERSEAFF. With all but the CDR3 taken from the reference TRBV2 and TRBJ1-1 genes, the full variable domain is: EPEVTQTPSHQVTQMGQEVILRCVPISNHLYFYWYRQILGQKVEFLVSFYNNEISEKSEIFDDQFSVERPDGSNFTLKIRSTKLEDSAMYFCASSELERSEAFFGQGTRLTVV.